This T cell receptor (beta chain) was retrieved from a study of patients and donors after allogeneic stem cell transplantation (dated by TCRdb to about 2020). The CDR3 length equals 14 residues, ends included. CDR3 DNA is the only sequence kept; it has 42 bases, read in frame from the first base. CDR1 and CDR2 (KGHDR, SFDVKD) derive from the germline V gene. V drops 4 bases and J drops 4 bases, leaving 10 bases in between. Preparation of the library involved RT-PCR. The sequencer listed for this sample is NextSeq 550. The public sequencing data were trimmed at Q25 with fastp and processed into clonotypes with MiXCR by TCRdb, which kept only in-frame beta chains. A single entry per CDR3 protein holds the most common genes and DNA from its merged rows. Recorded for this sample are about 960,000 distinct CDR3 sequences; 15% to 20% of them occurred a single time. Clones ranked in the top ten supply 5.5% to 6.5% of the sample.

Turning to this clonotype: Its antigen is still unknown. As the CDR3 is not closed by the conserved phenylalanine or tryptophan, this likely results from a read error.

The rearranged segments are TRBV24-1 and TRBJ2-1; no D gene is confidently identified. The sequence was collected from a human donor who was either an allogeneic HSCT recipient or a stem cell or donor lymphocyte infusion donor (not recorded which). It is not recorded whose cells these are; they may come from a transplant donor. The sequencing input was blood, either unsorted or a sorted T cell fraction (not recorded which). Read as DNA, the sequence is TGTGCCACCAGTGACCCCGGGCCGTACAATGAGCAGTTCCTC. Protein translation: CATSDPGPYNEQFL.